The 18 T cell receptor beta chains given below trace back to one sample, sequenced in a study of T-cell reconstitution after alpha-beta-depleted transplantation in children. Unique molecular identifiers were used to barcode this TCRbeta library. TCRdb itself ran the PCR reads through MiXCR, one entry per CDR3 protein. This sample has about 98,000 distinct CDR3 sequences; under 25% occur once, and the top ten carry about 21%. Here the sequenced sample was PBMCs, taken before TCRalphabeta/CD19-depleted stem cell transplant. The receptor set was obtained from a boy younger than 10 with acute lymphoblastic leukemia, due to receive a stem cell transplant.

The chain couples TRBV30 to TRBJ1-6, with 8 bases fitting TRBD1. The CDR3 is 17 amino acids. In germline, CDR1 is GTSNPN, CDR2 SVGIG (reference sequence). With 3 bases clipped from V and 7 bases from J, the junction kept 14 bases outside the gene matches. CDR3 residues: CAWRARDRSSPNSPLHF. CDR3 nucleotide sequence: TGTGCCTGGAGAGCTAGGGACAGGAGCTCTCCGAATTCACCCCTCCACTTT.

In this sample, this clonotype turned up many times. This chain uses TRBV25-1 with TRBJ2-1; 7 nucleotides agree with TRBD2. In germline, CDR1 is MGHDK, CDR2 SYGVNS. The CDR3 runs to 18 residues. V trimming: 4 bases; J trimming: 7 bases; junction bases outside the gene matches: 19. The CDR3 region is CASSASSGYGGFGNEQFF. For the CDR3, the DNA is TGTGCCAGCAGTGCGTCTAGCGGCTATGGGGGTTTTGGGAATGAGCAGTTCTTC.

The V call is TRBV5-1, the J call TRBJ1-1, with a possible D match to TRBD1 (5 bases). The CDR3 sequence is 12 residues long. Deletions cut 2 bases from V and 11 bases from J, with 13 bases between. Germline CDR1 and CDR2: SGHRS and YFSETQ. The CDR3 region is CASSLDDSTAFF. CDR3 sequence (DNA): TGCGCCAGCAGCTTAGACGACAGTACGGCTTTCTTT.

This clonotype has a handful of counts. The chain joins TRBV28 to TRBJ2-5; D may be TRBD1 (5 bases). CDR3 length: 12 residues. V gave up 8 bases and J gave up 6 bases, with 13 bases separating them. CDR1 and CDR2 from the germline V gene are MDHEN and SYDVKM. The CDR3 nucleotides read TGTGCCAGCCGAAGCAGGGTAAAGACCCAGTACTTC. Its translation is CASRSRVKTQYF. Full variable domain (remainder filled in from reference TRBV28 and TRBJ2-5): DVKVTQSSRYLVKRTGEKVFLECVQDMDHENMFWYRQDPGLGLRLIYFSYDVKMKEKGDIPEGYSVSREKKERFSLILESASTNQTSMYLCASRSRVKTQYFGPGTRLLVL.

This chain connects TRBV25-1 to TRBJ2-2; D is undetermined. The V end was cut by 3 bases, the J end by 7 bases, with 6 bases between. The CDR3 loop spans 12 amino acids. The germline gives CDR1 MGHDK, CDR2 SYGVNS. This CDR3 is CASSDADGELFF. CDR3 DNA sequence: TGTGCCAGCAGTGACGCGGACGGGGAGCTGTTTTTT.

The table lists this clonotype with a few counts. The chain carries TRBV27 and TRBJ2-5, with TRBD1 as a possible D gene (6 bases). The CDR3 is 14 amino acids. Germline assignment: CDR1 MNHEY and CDR2 SMNVEV (reference sequence). Trimming removed 4 bases from V and 10 bases from J, with 19 bases in between. CDR3 sequence (DNA): TGTGCCAGCAGTTCTACTACAGGGACCAGAGGCCAGTACTTC. Its protein is CASSSTTGTRGQYF.

In its sample, this clonotype was seen a few times. This chain links TRBV4-3 with TRBJ2-1; D perhaps matches TRBD2 (6 bases). The CDR3 sequence is 14 residues long. CDR1 is LGHNA, CDR2 YSLEER, per germline. Trimming took 3 bases from V and 14 from J, leaving 20 bases between them. CDR3: CASSQNTQLTSKFF. Here the CDR3 DNA reads TGCGCCAGCAGCCAGAATACCCAATTGACTAGTAAGTTCTTC.

This clonotype has a handful of counts. The chain uses TRBV5-1 and TRBJ2-7; a weak D match, TRBD1 (5 bases). In germline, CDR1 is SGHRS, CDR2 YFSETQ. Deletions cut 4 bases from V and 3 bases from J, with 14 bases between. There are 14 residues in the CDR3. The CDR3 region is CASSVTGQGYEQYF. Here the CDR3 DNA reads TGCGCCAGCAGCGTGACGGGTCAGGGCTACGAGCAGTACTTC.

This clonotype occurred a few times. J is TRBJ2-3 and V is TRBV5-1; 12 nucleotides align to TRBD2. Trimming removed 5 bases from V and 7 bases from J; junction bases left unmatched: 8. CDR3 size: 15 residues. Germline CDR1 is SGHRS and CDR2 is YFSETQ. For the CDR3, the DNA is TGCGCCAGCAGTTCGCTAGCGGGAGGGCGGAATACGCAGTATTTT. Protein sequence: CASSSLAGGRNTQYF.

This clonotype occurred many times. CDR3 DNA sequence: TGCGCCAGCAGTGAGTGGGAGACCCAGTACTTC. Its translation: CASSEWETQYF. The rearrangement links TRBV10-2 to TRBJ2-5, with D unresolved. The V end lost 1 base, the J end lost 5 bases, and 2 bases lay between the germline ends. The CDR3 totals 11 residues. Germline CDR1 WSHSY, CDR2 SAAADI.

This clonotype was picked up many times. This chain links TRBV7-3 with TRBJ2-2; D possibly corresponds to TRBD2 (5 bases). V lost 8 bases, J lost 6 bases, and 16 bases lay in between. The germline gives CDR1 SGHTA, CDR2 FQGTGA. CDR3 length: 14 amino acids. CDR3 nucleotides: TGTGCCAGCGGGAGCGATCAAGGCGCCGGGGAGCTGTTTTTT. This gives the protein CASGSDQGAGELFF.

The chain joins TRBV5-1 to TRBJ2-3; 8 bases match TRBD2. Germline V CDR1 and CDR2: SGHRS, YFSETQ. Trimming at V came to 0 bases and at J to 10 bases, leaving 7 bases not matched to a gene. The CDR3 spans 14 residues. The CDR3 is CASSLALAEGPQYF. The CDR3 DNA is TGCGCCAGCAGCTTGGCACTAGCGGAGGGACCGCAGTATTTT.

This sequence joins TRBV7-2 and TRBJ2-1; no definite D call. The CDR3 totals 14 residues. Trimming left V 0 bases short and J 8 bases short, with 11 bases between. CDR1 and CDR2 (germline): SGHTA, FQGNSA. The DNA of the CDR3 is TGTGCCAGCAGCTTAGCGGGTAGTCTCTATGAGCAGTTCTTC. Protein product: CASSLAGSLYEQFF.

The V and J genes are TRBV29-1 and TRBJ2-1; D might be TRBD2 (5 bases). Germline V lookup: CDR1 SQVTM, CDR2 ANQGSEA. CDR3 size: 14 residues. V was trimmed by 6 bases and J by 6 bases, leaving 18 bases between them. The CDR3 region is CSVSRTAGLNEQFF. For the CDR3, the DNA is TGCAGCGTGTCACGGACGGCGGGTCTCAATGAGCAGTTCTTC.

Only one count was recorded for this clonotype. The junction departs from the called germline gene at one end, perhaps through a read error. The chain combines TRBV5-6 with TRBJ2-5; a weak D match, TRBD2 (6 bases). The CDR3 is 14 residues long. Germline CDR1 reads SGHDT; CDR2 reads YYEEEE. The CDR3 region is CASSGLGGEETQHF. CDR3 in DNA: TGTGCCAGCAGCGGTTTAGGAGGGGAAGAGACCCAGCACTTC. Looking up the rest from reference TRBV5-6 and TRBJ2-5 gives the full variable domain: DAGVTQSPTHLIKTRGQQVTLRCSPKSGHDTVSWYQQALGQGPQFIFQYYEEEERQRGNFPDRFSGHQFPNYSSELNVNALLLGDSALYLCASSGLGGEETQHFGPGTRLLVL.

The V call is TRBV5-4, the J call TRBJ2-5; 10 bases are shared with TRBD2. Per the germline V gene, CDR1 is SGHNT and CDR2 is YYREEE (reference sequence). The CDR3 has 14 amino acids. Losses at the gene ends were 4 bases for V and 5 bases for J; bases not matched to a gene: 5. The CDR3 region has the DNA TGTGCCAGCAGCACCGGGACTAGCGAGGAGACCCAGTACTTC. As protein: CASSTGTSEETQYF.

This clonotype was found a few times. V and J are TRBV6-1 and TRBJ2-1; 14 bases align to TRBD2. Germline lookup yields CDR1 MNHNS and CDR2 SASEGT. The V segment lost 5 bases and the J segment 6 bases; nucleotides outside the gene matches: 6. This CDR3 spans 16 amino acids. The CDR3 sequence is CASSRGTSGSGNEQFF. In nucleotides, the CDR3 is TGTGCCAGCAGTCGTGGGACTAGCGGGAGCGGCAATGAGCAGTTCTTC.

This rearrangement joins TRBV7-9 to TRBJ1-1; unclear D gene. Germline CDR1 and CDR2: SEHNR and FQNEAQ (reference sequence). Trimming pared 7 bases from V and 11 bases from J, leaving 20 bases between. There are 13 residues in the CDR3. The CDR3 DNA follows: TGTGCCAGCACCCTTACAGCAGAAAGTAGGGCTTTCTTT. It is translated as CASTLTAESRAFF.